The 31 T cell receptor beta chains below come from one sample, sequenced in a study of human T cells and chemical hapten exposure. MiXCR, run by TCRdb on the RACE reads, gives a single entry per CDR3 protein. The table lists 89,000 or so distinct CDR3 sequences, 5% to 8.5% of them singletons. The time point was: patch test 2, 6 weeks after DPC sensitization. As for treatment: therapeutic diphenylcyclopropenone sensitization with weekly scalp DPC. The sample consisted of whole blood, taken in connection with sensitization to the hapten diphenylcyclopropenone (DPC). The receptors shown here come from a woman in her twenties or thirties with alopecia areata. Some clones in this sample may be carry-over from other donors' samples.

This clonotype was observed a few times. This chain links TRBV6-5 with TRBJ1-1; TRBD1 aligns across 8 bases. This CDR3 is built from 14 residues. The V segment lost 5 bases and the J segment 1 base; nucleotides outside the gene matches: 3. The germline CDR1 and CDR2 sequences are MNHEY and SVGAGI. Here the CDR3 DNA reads TGTGCCAGCAGTAGGACAGGGACGAACACTGAAGCTTTCTTT. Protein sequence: CASSRTGTNTEAFF.

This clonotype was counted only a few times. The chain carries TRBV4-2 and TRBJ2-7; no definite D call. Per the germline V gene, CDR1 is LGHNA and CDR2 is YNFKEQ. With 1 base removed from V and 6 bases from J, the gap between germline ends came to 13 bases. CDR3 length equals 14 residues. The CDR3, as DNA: TGTGCCAGCAGCCAAGGGCTAGATCTGGTCGAGCAGTACTTC. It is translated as CASSQGLDLVEQYF.

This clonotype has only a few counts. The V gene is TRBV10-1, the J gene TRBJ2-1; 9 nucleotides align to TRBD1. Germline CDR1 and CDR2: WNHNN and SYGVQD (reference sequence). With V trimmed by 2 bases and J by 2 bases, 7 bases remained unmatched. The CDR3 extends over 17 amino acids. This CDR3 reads CASSEAGQGMTYNEQFF. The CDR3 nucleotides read TGCGCCAGCAGTGAGGCGGGACAGGGTATGACCTACAATGAGCAGTTCTTC.

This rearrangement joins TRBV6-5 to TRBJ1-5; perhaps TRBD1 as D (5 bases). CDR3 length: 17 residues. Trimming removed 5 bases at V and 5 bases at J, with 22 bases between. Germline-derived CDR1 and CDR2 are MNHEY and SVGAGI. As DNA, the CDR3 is TGTGCCAGCAGTCCCGTAATGGTAGGGGTTCACCATCAGCCCCAGCATTTT. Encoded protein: CASSPVMVGVHHQPQHF.

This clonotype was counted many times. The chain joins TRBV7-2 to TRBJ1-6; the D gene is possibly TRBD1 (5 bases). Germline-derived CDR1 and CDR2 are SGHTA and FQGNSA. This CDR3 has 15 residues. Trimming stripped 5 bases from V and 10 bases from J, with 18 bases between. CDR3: CASSVQKGVESPLHF. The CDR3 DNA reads TGTGCCAGCAGCGTGCAGAAAGGGGTGGAATCACCCCTCCACTTT.

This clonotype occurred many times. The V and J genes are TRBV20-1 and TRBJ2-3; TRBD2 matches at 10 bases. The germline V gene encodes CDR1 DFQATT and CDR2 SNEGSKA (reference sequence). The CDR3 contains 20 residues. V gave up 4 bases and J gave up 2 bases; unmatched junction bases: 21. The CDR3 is CSANIIDSGGPHPTTDTQYF. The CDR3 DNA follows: TGCAGTGCTAATATTATTGATAGCGGGGGGCCCCACCCCACCACAGATACGCAGTATTTT.

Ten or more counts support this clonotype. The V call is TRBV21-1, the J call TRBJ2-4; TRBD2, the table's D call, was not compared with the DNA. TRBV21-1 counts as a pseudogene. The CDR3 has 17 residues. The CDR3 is CASSPRCASGSKNIQYF. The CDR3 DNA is TGTGCCAGCAGCCCCCGGTGCGCTAGCGGGTCCAAAAACATTCAGTACTTC.

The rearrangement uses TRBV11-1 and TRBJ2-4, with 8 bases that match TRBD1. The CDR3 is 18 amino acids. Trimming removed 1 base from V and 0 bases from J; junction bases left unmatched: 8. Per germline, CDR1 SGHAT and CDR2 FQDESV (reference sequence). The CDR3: CASSLGPYQGAAKNIQYF. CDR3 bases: TGTGCCAGCAGCTTAGGACCGTACCAGGGGGCAGCCAAAAACATTCAGTACTTC.

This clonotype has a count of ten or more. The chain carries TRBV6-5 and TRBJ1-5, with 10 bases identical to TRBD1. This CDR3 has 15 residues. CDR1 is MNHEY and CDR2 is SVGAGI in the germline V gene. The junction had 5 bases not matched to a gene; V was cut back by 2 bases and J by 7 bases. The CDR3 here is CASSYAGTGEQPQHF. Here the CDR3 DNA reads TGTGCCAGCAGTTACGCCGGGACAGGGGAGCAGCCCCAGCATTTT.

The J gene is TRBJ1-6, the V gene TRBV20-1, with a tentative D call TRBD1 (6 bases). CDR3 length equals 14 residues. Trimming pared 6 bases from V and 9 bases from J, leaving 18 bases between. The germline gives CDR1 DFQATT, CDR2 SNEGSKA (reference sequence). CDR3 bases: TGCAGTGCCGGCTATGGGACACCGGCTTCACCCCTCCACTTT. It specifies CSAGYGTPASPLHF.

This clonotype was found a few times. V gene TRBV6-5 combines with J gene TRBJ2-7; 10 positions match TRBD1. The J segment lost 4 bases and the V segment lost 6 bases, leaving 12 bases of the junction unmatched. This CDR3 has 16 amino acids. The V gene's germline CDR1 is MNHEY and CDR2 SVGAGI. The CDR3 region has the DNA TGTGCCAGCAGGAGATTTGGGGACAGGGGCGGATACGAGCAGTACTTC. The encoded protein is CASRRFGDRGGYEQYF.

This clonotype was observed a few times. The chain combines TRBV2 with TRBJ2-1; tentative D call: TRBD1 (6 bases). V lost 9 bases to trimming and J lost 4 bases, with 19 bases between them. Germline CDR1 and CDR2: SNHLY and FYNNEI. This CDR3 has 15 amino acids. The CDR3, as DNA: TGTGCCAGTTTCGTCGGCAGGGGTCAATACAATGAGCAGTTCTTC. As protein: CASFVGRGQYNEQFF.

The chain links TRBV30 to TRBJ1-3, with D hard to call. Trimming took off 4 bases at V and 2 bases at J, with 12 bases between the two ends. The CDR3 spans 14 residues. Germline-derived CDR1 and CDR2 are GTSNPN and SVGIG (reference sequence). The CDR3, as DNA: TGTGCCTGGACGGTATCGGGAGCTGGAAACACCATATATTTT. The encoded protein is CAWTVSGAGNTIYF.

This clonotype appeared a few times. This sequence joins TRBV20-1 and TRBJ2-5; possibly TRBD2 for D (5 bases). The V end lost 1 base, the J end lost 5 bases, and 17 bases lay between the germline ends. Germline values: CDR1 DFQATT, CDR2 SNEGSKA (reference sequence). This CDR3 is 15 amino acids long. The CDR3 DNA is TGCAGTGCTAGAGCTCCGGCGGGTGCAGATGAGACCCAGTACTTC. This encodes CSARAPAGADETQYF.

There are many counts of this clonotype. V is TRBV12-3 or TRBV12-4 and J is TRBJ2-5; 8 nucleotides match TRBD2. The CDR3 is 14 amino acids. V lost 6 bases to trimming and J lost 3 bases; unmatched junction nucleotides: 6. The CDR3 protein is CASRTGTREETQYF. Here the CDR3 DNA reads TGTGCCAGCAGAACAGGGACTAGAGAAGAGACCCAGTACTTC.

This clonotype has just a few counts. The CDR3 loop reads CASSLQVTEAFF. CDR3 DNA: TGTGCCAGCAGCTTACAGGTTACTGAAGCTTTCTTT. The J gene is TRBJ1-1, the V gene TRBV7-8; no definite D call. The CDR3 consists of 12 residues. The V and J ends lost 2 bases and 5 bases respectively, with 6 bases between them. The germline V gene encodes CDR1 SGHVS and CDR2 FQNEAQ.

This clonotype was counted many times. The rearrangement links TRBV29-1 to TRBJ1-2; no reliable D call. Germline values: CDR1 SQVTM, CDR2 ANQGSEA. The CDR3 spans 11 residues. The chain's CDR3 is CTTRDSYGYTF. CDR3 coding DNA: TGCACTACGAGAGACTCCTATGGCTACACCTTC.

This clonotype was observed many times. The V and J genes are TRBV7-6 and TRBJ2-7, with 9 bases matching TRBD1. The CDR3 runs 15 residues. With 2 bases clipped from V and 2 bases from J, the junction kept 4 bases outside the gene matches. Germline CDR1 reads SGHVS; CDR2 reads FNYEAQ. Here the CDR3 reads CASSLRDRGAYEQYF. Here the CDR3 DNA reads TGTGCCAGCAGCTTAAGAGACAGGGGGGCCTACGAGCAGTACTTC.

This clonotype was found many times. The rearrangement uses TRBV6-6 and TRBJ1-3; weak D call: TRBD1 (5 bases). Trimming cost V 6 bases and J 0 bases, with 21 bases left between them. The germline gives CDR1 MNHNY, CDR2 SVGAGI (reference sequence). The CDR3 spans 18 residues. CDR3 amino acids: CASRPLSGRERSGNTIYF. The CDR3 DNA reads TGTGCCAGCAGACCACTTTCAGGGAGGGAACGCTCTGGAAACACCATATATTTT.

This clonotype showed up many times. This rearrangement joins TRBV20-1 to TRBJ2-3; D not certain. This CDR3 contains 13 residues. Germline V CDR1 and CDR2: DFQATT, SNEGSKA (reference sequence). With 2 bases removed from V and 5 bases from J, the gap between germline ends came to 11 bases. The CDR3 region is CSARPNNRDTQYF. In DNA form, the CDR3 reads TGCAGTGCTAGACCGAACAACAGAGATACGCAGTATTTT.

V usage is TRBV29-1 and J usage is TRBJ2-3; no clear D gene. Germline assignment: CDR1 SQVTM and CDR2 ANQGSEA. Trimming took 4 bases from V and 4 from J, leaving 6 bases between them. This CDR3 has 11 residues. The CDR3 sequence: CSVAPSDTQYF. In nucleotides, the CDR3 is TGCAGCGTTGCGCCATCAGATACGCAGTATTTT.

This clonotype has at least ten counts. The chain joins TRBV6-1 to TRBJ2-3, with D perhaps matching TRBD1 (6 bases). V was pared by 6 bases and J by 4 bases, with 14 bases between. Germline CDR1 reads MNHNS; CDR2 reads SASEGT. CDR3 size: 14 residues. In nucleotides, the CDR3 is TGTGCCAGCAGCTATAGGACAGACCCAGATACGCAGTATTTT. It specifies CASSYRTDPDTQYF.

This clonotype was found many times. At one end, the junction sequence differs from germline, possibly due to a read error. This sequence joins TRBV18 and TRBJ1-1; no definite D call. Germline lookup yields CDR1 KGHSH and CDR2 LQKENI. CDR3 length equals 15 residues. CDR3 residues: CASSPQTLMNSEAFF. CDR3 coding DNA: TGTGCCAGCTCACCACAGACGTTAATGAACTCTGAAGCTTTCTTT.

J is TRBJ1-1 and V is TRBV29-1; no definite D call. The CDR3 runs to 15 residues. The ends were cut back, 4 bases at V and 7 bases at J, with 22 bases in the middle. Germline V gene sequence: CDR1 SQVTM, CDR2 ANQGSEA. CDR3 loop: CSVGSPTMGRGEAFF. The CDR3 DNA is TGCAGCGTTGGATCCCCTACTATGGGTCGTGGTGAAGCTTTCTTT.

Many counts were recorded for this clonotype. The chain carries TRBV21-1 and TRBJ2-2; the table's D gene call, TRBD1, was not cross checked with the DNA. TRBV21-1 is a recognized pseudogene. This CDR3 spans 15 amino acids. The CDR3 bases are TGTGCCAGCAGCCCCGGGACAAGTGGGACCGGGGAGCTGTTTTTT. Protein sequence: CASSPGTSGTGELFF.

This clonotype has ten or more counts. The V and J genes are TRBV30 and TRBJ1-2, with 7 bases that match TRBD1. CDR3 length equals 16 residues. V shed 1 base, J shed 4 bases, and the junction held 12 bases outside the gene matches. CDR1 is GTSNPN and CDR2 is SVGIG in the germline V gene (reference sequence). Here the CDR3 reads CAWSGPGGSFSYGYTF. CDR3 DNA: TGTGCCTGGAGTGGCCCAGGGGGATCATTTAGCTATGGCTACACCTTC.

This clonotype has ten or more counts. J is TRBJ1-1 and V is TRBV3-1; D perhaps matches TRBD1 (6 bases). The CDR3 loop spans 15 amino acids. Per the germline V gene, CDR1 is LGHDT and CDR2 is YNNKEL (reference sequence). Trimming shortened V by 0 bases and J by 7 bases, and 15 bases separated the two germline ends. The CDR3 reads CASSQDRSGVNEAFF. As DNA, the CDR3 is TGTGCCAGCAGCCAAGATAGGTCAGGGGTGAATGAAGCTTTCTTT. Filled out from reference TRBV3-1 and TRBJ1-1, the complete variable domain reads DTAVSQTPKYLVTQMGNDKSIKCEQNLGHDTMYWYKQDSKKFLKIMFSYNNKELIINETVPNRFSPKSPDKAHLNLHINSLELGDSAVYFCASSQDRSGVNEAFFGQGTRLTVV.

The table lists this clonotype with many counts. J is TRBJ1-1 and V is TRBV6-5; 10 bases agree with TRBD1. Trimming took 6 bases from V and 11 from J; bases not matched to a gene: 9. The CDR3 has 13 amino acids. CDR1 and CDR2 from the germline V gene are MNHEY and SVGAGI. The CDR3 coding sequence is TGTGCCAGCAGCGGGACAGGGGCCCTACGGGCTTTCTTT. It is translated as CASSGTGALRAFF.

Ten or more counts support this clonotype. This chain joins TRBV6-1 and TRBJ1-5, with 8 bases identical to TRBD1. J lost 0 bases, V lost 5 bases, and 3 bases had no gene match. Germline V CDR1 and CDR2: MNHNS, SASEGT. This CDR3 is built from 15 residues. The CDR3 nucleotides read TGTGCCAGCAGTCCGACAGGGGCTAGCAATCAGCCCCAGCATTTT. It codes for CASSPTGASNQPQHF.

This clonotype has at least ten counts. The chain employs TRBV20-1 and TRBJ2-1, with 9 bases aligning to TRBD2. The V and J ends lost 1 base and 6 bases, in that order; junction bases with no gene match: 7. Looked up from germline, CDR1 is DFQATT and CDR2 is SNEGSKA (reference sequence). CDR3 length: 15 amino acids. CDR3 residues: CSARVLRGGLNEQFF. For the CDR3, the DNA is TGCAGTGCTAGAGTATTGCGGGGGGGACTCAATGAGCAGTTCTTC.

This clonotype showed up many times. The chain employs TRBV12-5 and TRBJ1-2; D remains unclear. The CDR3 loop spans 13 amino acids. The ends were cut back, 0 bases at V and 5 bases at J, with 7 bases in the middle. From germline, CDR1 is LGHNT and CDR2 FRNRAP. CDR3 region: CASGLVDGYGYTF. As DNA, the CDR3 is TGTGCTAGTGGTTTGGTAGATGGATATGGCTACACCTTC.